Each of the 20 T cell receptor beta chains below was sequenced from the same sample in a study of blood T cell repertoires in COVID-19 (dated by TCRdb to 2018 to 2020). To prepare the library, the immunoSEQ multiplex PCR assay was applied. Here the immuneACCESS table is served through TCRdb, limited to in-frame sequences with V and J called. Missing clones are a known gap in these copies; in checked studies unresolved V genes cover under half, and the rest lacks a known reason. The sample profile shows about 50,000 clones; about 92% of them were found once. The ten top clones hold 3.5% to 4% of the sample. What was sequenced was peripheral blood. These receptors all come from a human donor in a cohort sampled during active COVID-19.

The chain has TRBV5-1 and TRBJ2-7; TRBD1 might be the D (6 bases). This CDR3 region has 13 residues. CDR1 and CDR2 from the germline V gene are SGHRS and YFSETQ. V was clipped by 7 bases and J by 3 bases, with 14 bases between them. The DNA of the CDR3 is TGCGCCAGCTGTCGGGACATCTTCTACGAGCAGTACTTC. Translating it yields CASCRDIFYEQYF.

The chain recombines TRBV11-2 with TRBJ2-3, with a tentative D call TRBD2 (7 bases). The CDR3 is 15 amino acids. The V gene's germline CDR1 is SGHAT and CDR2 FQNNGV. Trimming took 5 bases from V and 11 from J, leaving 23 bases between them. CDR3 residues: CASSQGSSGAGRQYF. In DNA, the CDR3 is TGTGCCAGCAGCCAGGGGTCTAGCGGAGCTGGGAGGCAGTATTTT.

The chain uses TRBV10-2 and TRBJ1-4; possible D gene TRBD1, 5 bases. Trimming left V 8 bases short and J 1 base short, with 11 bases between. This CDR3 spans 14 amino acids. Germline V gene lookup returns CDR1 WSHSY and CDR2 SAAADI. CDR3 in amino acids: CASGRGGTNEKLFF. The CDR3 DNA reads TGCGCCAGCGGGAGGGGAGGAACTAATGAAAAACTGTTTTTT.

The chain recombines TRBV11-3 with TRBJ2-3; TRBD2 might be the D (5 bases). This CDR3 has 13 amino acids. V lost 6 bases and J 1 base, leaving 8 bases between the germline ends. The germline CDR1 and CDR2 sequences are SGHNT and YENEEA. The CDR3 DNA sequence: TGTGCCAGCAGTCGACTACGCACAGATACGCAGTATTTT. Its protein product is CASSRLRTDTQYF.

The rearrangement joins TRBV5-1 to TRBJ1-6; no clear D. The V gene lost 2 bases and the J gene lost 0 bases, with 6 bases spanning the gap. This CDR3 has 15 residues. The germline CDR1 and CDR2 sequences are SGHRS and YFSETQ. CDR3 nucleotides: TGCGCCAGCAGCTTACAGAGCTCCTATAATTCACCCCTCCACTTT. Translating gives CASSLQSSYNSPLHF. The complete variable domain, with remaining parts taken from reference TRBV5-1 and TRBJ1-6, reads KAGVTQTPRYLIKTRGQQVTLSCSPISGHRSVSWYQQTPGQGLQFLFEYFSETQRNKGNFPGRFSGRQFSNSRSEMNVSTLELGDSALYLCASSLQSSYNSPLHFGNGTRLTVT.

The V call is TRBV18, the J call TRBJ2-7; 9 bases fit TRBD2. Germline V gene data show CDR1 as KGHSH and CDR2 as LQKENI. The junction had 9 bases not matched to a gene; V was cut back by 1 base and J by 5 bases. This CDR3 comprises 16 residues. DNA of the CDR3: TGTGCCAGCTCACCACAAGGGGCTAGCGGGACGGACGAGCAGTACGTC. As protein: CASSPQGASGTDEQYV.

The chain is built from TRBV10-1 and TRBJ1-5; 8 nucleotides agree with TRBD1. CDR3 length: 16 amino acids. J lost 0 bases, V lost 8 bases, and 9 bases had no gene match. Germline loops: CDR1 WNHNN, CDR2 SYGVQD (reference sequence). CDR3 sequence (DNA): TGCGCCAGCCACGAGGCGGACAGGGCTAGCAATCAGCCCCAGCATTTT. It specifies CASHEADRASNQPQHF.

The chain joins TRBV11-3 to TRBJ2-2; no clear D gene. Trimming shortened V by 1 base and J by 5 bases, and 5 bases separated the two germline ends. CDR1 SGHNT and CDR2 YENEEA come from the germline V gene. The CDR3 is 13 residues long. CDR3 sequence: CASSLVDTGELFF. The CDR3 DNA reads as TGTGCCAGCAGCTTAGTAGATACCGGGGAGCTGTTTTTT.

The chain is built from TRBV27 and TRBJ1-2, with 8 bases lining up with TRBD1. The trim removed 6 bases at V and 6 bases at J, leaving 15 bases unmatched. Per germline, CDR1 MNHEY and CDR2 SMNVEV (reference sequence). This CDR3 comprises 16 residues. CDR3 protein: CASRRTPQGARDGYTF. Written as DNA, the CDR3 is TGTGCCAGCAGGCGAACCCCTCAGGGGGCGCGTGATGGCTACACCTTC.

The chain is built from TRBV10-1 and TRBJ1-3, with TRBD1 matching 7 bases. Germline CDR1 reads WNHNN; CDR2 reads SYGVQD (reference sequence). V shed 7 bases, J shed 4 bases, and the junction held 7 bases outside the gene matches. This CDR3 spans 14 amino acids. The CDR3 region has the DNA TGCGCCAGCAAGACAGGGTTGATCGGAAACACCATATATTTT. This codes for CASKTGLIGNTIYF.

V and J are TRBV18 and TRBJ1-2; no definite D call. CDR3 length: 12 amino acids. Between the trimmed V and J ends, which lost 4 bases and 13 bases, there was a span of 16 bases. Germline loops: CDR1 KGHSH, CDR2 LQKENI. CDR3 amino acids: CASSLPGIRITF. CDR3 nucleotides: TGTGCCAGCTCACTTCCCGGGATCAGAATCACCTTC.

The chain joins TRBV19 to TRBJ1-1; 10 bases agree with TRBD1. With 5 bases clipped from V and 5 bases from J, the junction kept 11 bases outside the gene matches. The CDR3 consists of 16 residues. Germline V CDR1 and CDR2: LNHDA, SQIVND (reference sequence). CDR3 protein: CASSFQYPGQGTEAFF. The CDR3 coding sequence is TGTGCCAGTAGTTTTCAGTACCCGGGACAGGGGACTGAAGCTTTCTTT. Full variable domain (missing parts from reference TRBV19 and TRBJ1-1): DGGITQSPKYLFRKEGQNVTLSCEQNLNHDAMYWYRQDPGQGLRLIYYSQIVNDFQKGDIAEGYSVSREKKESFPLTVTSAQKNPTAFYLCASSFQYPGQGTEAFFGQGTRLTVV.

The genes are TRBV21-1 and TRBJ2-3; the DNA was not used to check the table's D call, TRBD1. TRBV21-1 is recorded as a pseudogene. The CDR3 has 18 residues. As DNA, the CDR3 is TGTGCCAGCAGCAAATATAGGACACAGGGGGCTAGGACAGATACGCAGTATTTT. Translating it yields CASSKYRTQGARTDTQYF.

This chain connects TRBV5-6 to TRBJ1-3; 7 bases are a match to TRBD1. This CDR3 spans 15 amino acids. The germline gives CDR1 SGHDT, CDR2 YYEEEE. Trimming took 4 bases from V and 2 from J; bases not matched to a gene: 6. The CDR3, as DNA: TGTGCCAGCAGCGTAGGGACAGTTCCTGGAAACACCATATATTTT. It codes for CASSVGTVPGNTIYF.

J is TRBJ2-7 and V is TRBV6-5; 8 bases are a match to TRBD1. Germline-derived CDR1 and CDR2 are MNHEY and SVGAGI. With 4 bases clipped from V and 3 bases from J, the junction kept 8 bases outside the gene matches. The CDR3 covers 15 residues. Written as DNA, the CDR3 is TGTGCCAGCAGTTCCCCAGGGGGCGCGTTCTACGAGCAGTACTTC. This sequence encodes CASSSPGGAFYEQYF.

This chain joins TRBV20-1 and TRBJ2-2; TRBD2 matches at 7 bases. CDR3 length: 15 residues. V lost 3 bases and J lost 1; bases outside the gene matches: 5. CDR1 and CDR2 from the germline V gene are DFQATT and SNEGSKA (reference sequence). The CDR3 loop reads CSASGQRGNTGELFF. The CDR3 DNA is TGCAGTGCTAGTGGCCAGCGGGGGAACACCGGGGAGCTGTTTTTT.

The chain carries TRBV7-2 and TRBJ2-2, with a weak D call TRBD1 (5 bases). CDR1 is SGHTA, CDR2 FQGNSA, per germline. Trimming left V 2 bases short and J 1 base short, with 20 bases between. The CDR3 is 19 residues long. The CDR3: CASSLKGFPGAGNTGELFF. The DNA of the CDR3 is TGTGCCAGCAGCTTAAAGGGGTTCCCCGGTGCAGGGAACACCGGGGAGCTGTTTTTT.

The rearrangement links TRBV10-3 to TRBJ2-7, with 12 nucleotides matching TRBD2. This CDR3 contains 16 residues. The V segment lost 6 bases and the J segment 5 bases; nucleotides outside the gene matches: 11. CDR1 and CDR2 (germline): ENHRY, SYGVKD. CDR3 region: CAIRGTRTSGENEQYF. The CDR3 DNA reads TGTGCCATCAGGGGGACGCGGACTAGCGGGGAGAACGAGCAGTACTTC.

V is TRBV7-6 and J is TRBJ2-2; D is unclear. Germline-derived CDR1 and CDR2 are SGHVS and FNYEAQ. Trimming left V 0 bases short and J 6 bases short, with 11 bases between. The CDR3 is made up of 15 amino acids. This CDR3 reads CASSLASVGSGELFF. For the CDR3, the DNA is TGTGCCAGCAGCTTAGCCTCGGTCGGGTCCGGGGAGCTGTTTTTT.

This clone was recorded only once. V and J are TRBV2 and TRBJ2-7, with D perhaps TRBD2 (6 bases). The CDR3 totals 13 residues. Trimming took 6 bases from V and 4 from J, leaving 13 bases between them. Looked up from germline, CDR1 is SNHLY and CDR2 is FYNNEI. The CDR3 DNA follows: TGTGCCAGCAGCCGGGACTTCGGGTACGAGCAGTACGTC. It translates to CASSRDFGYEQYV.